The clone carrying this T cell receptor (beta chain) was found many times. Its target is not known. This sample is drawn from a study of identical twins. Study-wide findings and caveats: Models underestimated out-of-frame TCR alpha sharing in monozygotic twins.

From the 5' RACE reads, TCRdb called clonotypes with MiXCR, one entry per CDR3 protein. The data contain a few hundred thousand distinct CDR3 sequences, 9.5% to 10% of them singletons. The same sample was also studied in work on yellow fever vaccine responses in identical twins. That source reports: Twins' vaccine T cell response reportedly seemed partly convergent, partly personalized.

Sequencing was carried out using PBMCs. The sequence was collected from a woman between 18 and 29 years old in good health.

CDR3 coding DNA: TGCGCCAGCAGCCTTGCAGGGTGGAATGAAAAACTGTTTTTT. Translating gives CASSLAGWNEKLFF. This sequence joins TRBV5-1 and TRBJ1-4; the D gene is possibly TRBD1 (5 bases). CDR1 SGHRS and CDR2 YFSETQ come from the germline V gene. V shed 4 bases and J shed 5 bases, with 12 bases lying between them. This CDR3 is built from 14 residues.